This TCR beta chain was documented in a study of control samples from healthy donors and cancer patients. Looked up from germline, CDR1 is SGHRS and CDR2 is YFSETQ. Trimming shortened V by 1 base and J by 2 bases, and 9 bases separated the two germline ends. CDR3 length: 14 residues. Profiled with immunoSEQ multiplex PCR; TCRdb holds only in-frame clones, not every one. The profile shows 100,000 to 150,000 clones, more than 90% of them singletons. This receptor was taken from a man between 18 and 29 years old in good health. The gene calls are TRBV5-1 and TRBJ1-2; perhaps TRBD1 as D (5 bases). Sequencing used blood. CDR3 sequence: CASSLSGGNYGYTF. The CDR3 coding sequence is TGCGCCAGCAGCTTGTCGGGGGGGAACTATGGCTACACCTTC.